Below, 27 T cell receptor beta chains from the same sample are listed, as sequenced in a study of control samples from healthy donors and cancer patients. Only in-frame clones appear in the TCRdb table, and some are missing; sequencing was by immunoSEQ multiplex PCR. This sample has around 82,000 clones; 89% occur once, and the top ten carry under 7.5%. The material sequenced was blood. The source of these receptors is a man aged 45-65 years in good health.

The rearrangement links TRBV6-5 to TRBJ2-7; D not certain. The V and J ends lost 5 bases and 2 bases respectively, with 13 bases between them. CDR1 and CDR2 from the germline V gene are MNHEY and SVGAGI. This CDR3 comprises 14 residues. Here the CDR3 DNA reads TGTGCCAGCAGTAAGTACTTCCCAGCCTACGAGCAGTACTTC. The encoded protein is CASSKYFPAYEQYF.

DNA of the CDR3: TGTGCCAGCTCCCCCGGCGGGGGGGGGTACGAGCAGTACTTC. Protein sequence: CASSPGGGGYEQYF. V usage is TRBV18 and J usage is TRBJ2-7, with 9 bases lining up with TRBD2. Trimming took 6 bases from V and 4 from J; bases not matched to a gene: 7. Germline V CDR1 and CDR2: KGHSH, LQKENI. CDR3 size: 14 residues. The complete variable domain, with remaining parts taken from reference TRBV18 and TRBJ2-7, reads NAGVMQNPRHLVRRRGQEARLRCSPMKGHSHVYWYRQLPEEGLKFMVYLQKENIIDESGMPKERFSAEFPKEGPSILRIQQVVRGDSAAYFCASSPGGGGYEQYFGPGTRLTVT.

This chain uses TRBV9 with TRBJ1-6, with D perhaps matching TRBD1 (6 bases). The V end was cut by 2 bases, the J end by 7 bases, with 16 bases between. Germline V gene sequence: CDR1 SGDLS, CDR2 YYNGEE. This CDR3 region has 16 residues. CDR3 region: CASSVGQGMRNSPLHF. CDR3 sequence (DNA): TGTGCCAGCAGCGTCGGGCAGGGGATGCGGAATTCACCCCTCCACTTT.

V is TRBV5-4 and J is TRBJ2-1; perhaps TRBD2 as D (7 bases). The CDR3 totals 14 residues. Germline V gene lookup returns CDR1 SGHNT and CDR2 YYREEE (reference sequence). The V end was cut by 6 bases, the J end by 3 bases, with 13 bases between. The CDR3 region is CASTPGGRYNEQFF. The CDR3, as DNA: TGTGCCAGCACCCCGGGGGGCCGCTACAATGAGCAGTTCTTC.

V and J are TRBV6-1 and TRBJ2-7, with D unresolved. The V gene lost 2 bases and the J gene lost 9 bases, with 11 bases spanning the gap. The CDR3 length is 12 residues. Germline CDR1 is MNHNS and CDR2 is SASEGT. CDR3 sequence (DNA): TGTGCCAGCAGTGAACCCCCTTTGGGGCAGTACTTC. This translates into CASSEPPLGQYF.

The chain carries TRBV6-6 and TRBJ1-5; D gene ambiguous. Looked up from germline, CDR1 is MNHNY and CDR2 is SVGAGI (reference sequence). The CDR3 is 14 residues long. The V gene lost 5 bases and the J gene lost 3 bases, with 11 bases spanning the gap. The CDR3 reads CASSTPRNNQPQHF. The CDR3 bases are TGTGCCAGCAGTACCCCCCGCAACAATCAGCCCCAGCATTTT.

The chain uses TRBV25-1 and TRBJ2-3, with D unresolved. CDR1 is MGHDK and CDR2 is SYGVNS in the germline V gene. Trimming pared 2 bases from V and 0 bases from J, leaving 6 bases between. The CDR3 runs 14 residues. The CDR3 nucleotides are TGTGCCAGCAGTGAAGACGGAAGCACAGATACGCAGTATTTT. Its translation: CASSEDGSTDTQYF.

V gene TRBV2 combines with J gene TRBJ1-2; TRBD1 might be the D (6 bases). The ends were cut back, 11 bases at V and 6 bases at J, with 28 bases in the middle. Germline CDR1 and CDR2: SNHLY and FYNNEI. The CDR3 length is 16 residues. This CDR3 is CAGNPSTGHVWDGYTF. The CDR3 coding sequence is TGTGCCGGCAATCCTTCTACAGGGCATGTGTGGGATGGCTACACCTTC.

This clone was seen just once. The chain employs TRBV5-6 and TRBJ2-6; 7 positions agree with TRBD1. The V gene end was trimmed by 4 bases and the J gene end by 0 bases; junction bases not matched to a gene: 4. Germline CDR1 reads SGHDT; CDR2 reads YYEEEE. This CDR3 has 16 residues. The CDR3 DNA sequence: TGTGCCAGCAGCGTGAACAGGGGCTCTGGGGCCAACGTCCTGACTTTC. The encoded protein is CASSVNRGSGANVLTF.

The chain has TRBV6-5 and TRBJ1-1; D not certain. V lost 6 bases, J lost 12 bases, and 20 bases lay in between. There are 13 residues in the CDR3. In germline, CDR1 is MNHEY, CDR2 SVGAGI. CDR3 amino acids: CASRRGPPGSTFF. The CDR3 DNA is TGTGCCAGCAGGCGCGGACCACCGGGTTCAACTTTCTTT.

For this clone: The sample has other DNA sequences that encode this CDR3 too. The chain recombines TRBV6-5 with TRBJ1-1; no reliable D call. CDR1 MNHEY and CDR2 SVGAGI come from the germline V gene. The CDR3 consists of 12 residues. The V and J ends lost 2 bases and 5 bases respectively, with 6 bases between them. CDR3 sequence reads: CASSYLGTEAFF. As DNA, the CDR3 is TGTGCCAGCAGTTACCTCGGGACTGAAGCTTTCTTT.

This clone was seen just once. The chain joins TRBV24-1 to TRBJ2-3; 9 bases align to TRBD1. Germline V gives CDR1 KGHDR, CDR2 SFDVKD. The CDR3 consists of 16 residues. V was pared by 4 bases and J by 4 bases, with 8 bases of the junction left unmatched. The CDR3 protein is CATSDPGQGWPDTQYF. The CDR3 DNA sequence: TGTGCCACCAGTGACCCCGGACAGGGGTGGCCAGATACGCAGTATTTT.

The CDR3 spells CASSIRDWEQFF. In DNA form, the CDR3 reads TGTGCCAGCAGCATCCGGGACTGGGAGCAGTTCTTC. V usage is TRBV7-2 and J usage is TRBJ2-1; possible D gene TRBD2, 6 bases. The CDR3 is made up of 12 amino acids. CDR1 and CDR2 (germline): SGHTA, FQGNSA. The V and J ends lost 5 bases and 10 bases respectively, with 12 bases between them.

This clone has only one observation. The chain recombines TRBV11-2 with TRBJ2-5; no firm D call. This CDR3 region has 13 residues. From germline, CDR1 is SGHAT and CDR2 FQNNGV. V lost 1 base and J lost 4, with 7 bases in between. CDR3 sequence reads: CASSLGSRETQYF. As DNA, the CDR3 is TGTGCCAGCAGCTTAGGCAGTCGAGAGACCCAGTACTTC.

This chain connects TRBV14 to TRBJ1-1; D is unresolved. Germline values: CDR1 SGHDN, CDR2 FVKESK. The CDR3 sequence is 16 residues long. Between the trimmed V and J ends, which lost 0 bases and 0 bases, there was a span of 11 bases. The CDR3 spells CASSQDAGTLNTEAFF. The CDR3 DNA is TGTGCCAGCAGCCAAGATGCGGGTACGCTGAACACTGAAGCTTTCTTT.

The chain links TRBV4-1 to TRBJ1-4; TRBD1 matches 8 bases. Trimming cost V 0 bases and J 5 bases; bases outside gene matches: 5. In germline, CDR1 is MGHRA, CDR2 YSYEKL. The CDR3 runs 16 residues. Here the CDR3 reads CASSQDRGQGNEKLFF. CDR3 nucleotides: TGCGCCAGCAGCCAAGATAGAGGACAGGGAAATGAAAAACTGTTTTTT.

This chain uses TRBV18 with TRBJ2-7; D not certain. The CDR3 length is 14 residues. Germline V CDR1 and CDR2: KGHSH, LQKENI. The ends were cut back, 2 bases at V and 7 bases at J, with 15 bases in the middle. The CDR3 protein is CASSPAPESGEQYF. The CDR3, as DNA: TGTGCCAGCTCACCAGCCCCAGAGAGTGGGGAGCAGTACTTC.

The V gene is TRBV24-1, the J gene TRBJ2-3, with D possibly being TRBD2 (6 bases). Trimming left V 9 bases short and J 5 bases short, with 14 bases between. CDR1 KGHDR and CDR2 SFDVKD come from the germline V gene. The CDR3 extends over 13 amino acids. In DNA, the CDR3 is TGTGCCACCTCCCGGAGGGCGGGAGATACGCAGTATTTT. Its protein product is CATSRRAGDTQYF.

This chain connects TRBV18 to TRBJ2-5, with no clear D. Germline CDR1 KGHSH, CDR2 LQKENI. This CDR3 contains 16 residues. The V end was cut by 2 bases, the J end by 1 base, with 14 bases between. CDR3 sequence (DNA): TGTGCCAGCTCACCAGCCCCAGGAGCTTCCCAAGAGACCCAGTACTTC. This sequence encodes CASSPAPGASQETQYF.

This chain links TRBV30 with TRBJ1-6; 12 nucleotides agree with TRBD1. After removal of 6 bases from V and 10 bases from J, the junction contained 13 bases not matched to a gene. CDR1 is GTSNPN, CDR2 SVGIG, per germline (reference sequence). The CDR3 is 16 amino acids. In DNA form, the CDR3 reads TGTGCCTGTATGTCCCGGGACAGGGGGCGGGCATCACCCCTCCACTTT. As protein: CACMSRDRGRASPLHF.

The J gene is TRBJ2-7, the V gene TRBV7-9, with D unresolved. V lost 3 bases and J 6 bases, leaving 15 bases between the germline ends. Per germline, CDR1 SEHNR and CDR2 FQNEAQ (reference sequence). This CDR3 region has 14 residues. CDR3 sequence: CASSLTGPTREQYF. The DNA of the CDR3 is TGTGCCAGCAGCTTGACCGGCCCTACTCGCGAGCAGTACTTC.

The chain links TRBV12-5 to TRBJ2-5, with D uncertain. The germline V gene encodes CDR1 LGHNT and CDR2 FRNRAP. V was clipped by 5 bases and J by 4 bases, with 14 bases between them. The CDR3 has 14 amino acids. The CDR3 protein is CASGLGPVGETQYF. CDR3 nucleotides: TGTGCTAGTGGTCTCGGTCCGGTGGGAGAGACCCAGTACTTC.

This clone was picked up one time. This chain connects TRBV5-1 to TRBJ1-4; D call uncertain. The germline gives CDR1 SGHRS, CDR2 YFSETQ. CDR3 length equals 14 residues. V lost 5 bases to trimming and J lost 5 bases, with 13 bases between them. The CDR3 nucleotides read TGCGCCAGCAGAGAGGGAGCAGTAAATGAAAAACTGTTTTTT. This gives the protein CASREGAVNEKLFF.

The rearrangement joins TRBV4-1 to TRBJ1-2; unclear D gene. The CDR3 sequence is 14 residues long. Trimming stripped 0 bases from V and 3 bases from J, with 8 bases between. Germline assignment: CDR1 MGHRA and CDR2 YSYEKL. CDR3: CASSQESRDYGYTF. The DNA of the CDR3 is TGCGCCAGCAGCCAAGAGTCCCGGGACTATGGCTACACCTTC.

This clone has a single count. The CDR3 region is CASSLQGGRETQYF. In DNA form, the CDR3 reads TGTGCCAGCTCACTACAGGGGGGCAGAGAGACCCAGTACTTC. The rearrangement joins TRBV18 to TRBJ2-5; 8 nucleotides match TRBD1. Germline V gene data show CDR1 as KGHSH and CDR2 as LQKENI. The CDR3 consists of 14 residues. V lost 4 bases to trimming and J lost 4 bases; unmatched junction nucleotides: 5. The entire variable domain, with the rest obtained from reference TRBV18 and TRBJ2-5, is as follows: NAGVMQNPRHLVRRRGQEARLRCSPMKGHSHVYWYRQLPEEGLKFMVYLQKENIIDESGMPKERFSAEFPKEGPSILRIQQVVRGDSAAYFCASSLQGGRETQYFGPGTRLLVL.

The chain combines TRBV6-4 with TRBJ1-2, with unresolved D. The CDR3 has 15 amino acids. V was trimmed by 3 bases and J by 6 bases, leaving 17 bases between them. Per germline, CDR1 MRHNA and CDR2 SNTAGT. The CDR3 DNA reads as TGTGCCAGCAGTGATAGCCATAAGGGTAAAGATGGCTACACCTTC. Amino acid sequence: CASSDSHKGKDGYTF.

This clone was detected once. This sequence joins TRBV19 and TRBJ1-6; the D is unclear. CDR1 is LNHDA and CDR2 is SQIVND in the germline V gene (reference sequence). Trimming removed 5 bases at V and 10 bases at J, with 21 bases between. The CDR3 has 16 amino acids. The CDR3 sequence is CASSPPDVFRRSPLHF. The CDR3 nucleotides are TGTGCCAGTAGTCCTCCGGACGTCTTCCGGCGGTCACCCCTCCACTTT.